This TCR beta chain appears in the sequencing data of a study of shared T cell receptors in the human thymus. Here immunoSEQ multiplex PCR was the method, and the copy in TCRdb shows in-frame clones only, minus some. The sample carries some 720,000 clones, approximately 90% recorded once. The CDR3 totals 18 residues. The V and J ends lost 0 bases and 1 base respectively, with 16 bases between them. The V gene's germline CDR1 is LGHNA and CDR2 YSLEER. This same sample was also part of a study on human thymus T cells. That study adds: It was healthy Finnish infants having corrective surgery for congenital heart defects who were the donors. Resections removed during corrective heart surgery provided the thymus tissue used. Unrelated individuals reportedly shared highly overlapping thymic TCR repertoires.

Sequences were obtained from thymocytes. This sequence originates from a boy under two years old with a congenital heart defect. This chain connects TRBV4-3 to TRBJ1-3, with a possible D match to TRBD1 (6 bases). CDR3 in amino acids: CASSQEWSRDTSGNTIYF. The DNA of the CDR3 is TGCGCCAGCAGCCAAGAGTGGTCCCGGGACACATCTGGAAACACCATATATTTT.